This TCR beta chain was profiled in a study of STAT5B mutations in CD4+ large granular lymphocyte leukemia. Whole-study results and caveats: Patient CD4-sorted repertoires stayed more clonal than healthy ones after leukemic-clone removal. No patients shared main leukemic clonotypes, though about 24% appeared at low frequency elsewhere.

About this clone: The antigen is not known.

Controls came from buffy coats of healthy blood donors. The repertoire was sequenced with immunoSEQ multiplex PCR; TCRdb's copy has only in-frame clones and lacks some. Counted here are 25,000 to 35,000 clones, roughly four fifths occurring once; the ten biggest clones make up 4% to 4.5%. The germline gives CDR1 GTSNPN, CDR2 SVGIG (reference sequence). The junction had 12 bases not matched to a gene; V was cut back by 3 bases and J by 8 bases. The CDR3 is 15 amino acids. The sequenced material came from CD4+ T cells from blood buffy coats. The TCR was taken from a human donor in good health. The chain employs TRBV30 and TRBJ1-4; TRBD1 matches 7 bases. The CDR3 DNA reads as TGTGCCTGGAGCTGGTACAGGGGAAATTTGGAAAAACTGTTTTTT. As protein: CAWSWYRGNLEKLFF.